The 27 T cell receptor beta chains below were found in one sample sequenced in a study of cytotoxic CD8 clonotypes in ibrutinib-treated CLL. Sequenced by immunoSEQ multiplex PCR; TCRdb stores in-frame clones only, minus some. The sample contains roughly 220,000 clones, 60% to 80% of which appear only once. The sample in question was PBMCs, obtained after 12 months of ibrutinib treatment. These receptors were collected from a human donor with chronic lymphocytic leukemia.

The chain recombines TRBV6-5 with TRBJ2-2, with TRBD1 identical over 8 bases. J lost 6 bases, V lost 2 bases, and 8 bases had no gene match. In germline, CDR1 is MNHEY, CDR2 SVGAGI. The CDR3 covers 16 residues. The CDR3, as DNA: TGTGCCAGCAGTTACCCTCTAGGACAGGGCGCCGGGGAGCTGTTTTTT. This encodes CASSYPLGQGAGELFF.

The chain couples TRBV27 to TRBJ1-5; D ambiguous. V was pared by 0 bases and J by 7 bases, with 10 bases between. The CDR3 is 14 amino acids. The V gene's germline CDR1 is MNHEY and CDR2 SMNVEV (reference sequence). This CDR3 reads CASSLSVEWQPQHF. The CDR3 nucleotides are TGTGCCAGCAGTTTATCGGTGGAATGGCAGCCCCAGCATTTT.

The genes are TRBV27 and TRBJ2-6, with 7 bases that match TRBD1. This CDR3 comprises 17 residues. The germline V gene encodes CDR1 MNHEY and CDR2 SMNVEV (reference sequence). J gave up 4 bases and V 4 bases, and 10 bases lay outside the gene matches. The CDR3, as DNA: TGTGCCAGCAGTTACTCACGACAGGGTTTCGGGGCCAACGTCCTGACTTTC. Residues: CASSYSRQGFGANVLTF.

On this clone: This specimen includes other DNA sequences encoding the same CDR3. The rearrangement uses TRBV30 and TRBJ1-2; D gene ambiguous. Germline loops: CDR1 GTSNPN, CDR2 SVGIG (reference sequence). The V gene lost 0 bases and the J gene lost 8 bases, with 7 bases spanning the gap. This CDR3 has 11 residues. The chain's CDR3 is CAWSVLGGYTF. In DNA form, the CDR3 reads TGTGCCTGGAGTGTTCTAGGCGGCTACACCTTC.

The chain links TRBV5-1 to TRBJ2-5; 8 bases map to TRBD1. Germline lookup yields CDR1 SGHRS and CDR2 YFSETQ. This CDR3 comprises 15 residues. J lost 5 bases, V lost 4 bases, and 10 bases had no gene match. Here the CDR3 DNA reads TGCGCCAGCAGCACGGGACAGGTTGATACGGAGACCCAGTACTTC. Amino acids: CASSTGQVDTETQYF.

The rearrangement links TRBV14 to TRBJ1-2; the D is unclear. In germline, CDR1 is SGHDN, CDR2 FVKESK. V lost 1 base and J 0 bases, leaving 9 bases between the germline ends. The CDR3 covers 15 residues. Here the CDR3 DNA reads TGTGCCAGCAGCCAAGGTCCGAATTCTAACTATGGCTACACCTTC. This sequence encodes CASSQGPNSNYGYTF.

This rearrangement joins TRBV4-2 to TRBJ2-1; 9 nucleotides line up with TRBD2. The trim removed 1 base at V and 5 bases at J, leaving 6 bases unmatched. Germline V gene sequence: CDR1 LGHNA, CDR2 YNFKEQ. This CDR3 comprises 16 residues. CDR3: CASSQVGTSSNNEQFF. The CDR3 coding sequence is TGTGCCAGCAGCCAAGTCGGGACTAGCAGTAACAATGAGCAGTTCTTC.

The rearrangement links TRBV18 to TRBJ1-1; 8 positions match TRBD1. The J segment lost 3 bases and the V segment lost 6 bases, leaving 9 bases of the junction unmatched. The CDR3 runs 15 residues. The germline V gene has CDR1 KGHSH and CDR2 LQKENI. The CDR3 DNA is TGTGCCAGCTCGATGGGACAGGCTGGGGACACTGAAGCTTTCTTT. The encoded protein is CASSMGQAGDTEAFF. Full variable domain (remainder filled in from reference TRBV18 and TRBJ1-1): NAGVMQNPRHLVRRRGQEARLRCSPMKGHSHVYWYRQLPEEGLKFMVYLQKENIIDESGMPKERFSAEFPKEGPSILRIQQVVRGDSAAYFCASSMGQAGDTEAFFGQGTRLTVV.

This sequence joins TRBV7-8 and TRBJ2-3; no clear D gene. The V end lost 0 bases, the J end lost 0 bases, and 13 bases lay between the germline ends. Germline V gene data show CDR1 as SGHVS and CDR2 as FQNEAQ. This CDR3 has 17 residues. The CDR3 protein is CASSLAPGGGSTDTQYF. The CDR3, as DNA: TGTGCCAGCAGCTTAGCGCCGGGTGGCGGAAGCACAGATACGCAGTATTTT. The entire variable domain, with the rest obtained from reference TRBV7-8 and TRBJ2-3, is as follows: GAGVSQSPRYKVAKRGQDVALRCDPISGHVSLFWYQQALGQGPEFLTYFQNEAQLDKSGLPSDRFFAERPEGSVSTLKIQRTQQEDSAVYLCASSLAPGGGSTDTQYFGPGTRLTVL.

This chain links TRBV10-3 with TRBJ1-1; D not certain. The CDR3 loop spans 14 amino acids. V shed 2 bases and J shed 3 bases, with 10 bases lying between them. CDR1 ENHRY and CDR2 SYGVKD come from the germline V gene. As DNA, the CDR3 is TGTGCCATCAGTGAGACCCGGCGGGACACTGAAGCTTTCTTT. It yields the protein CAISETRRDTEAFF.

The rearrangement links TRBV5-1 to TRBJ1-1; TRBD1 aligns across 8 bases. V lost 0 bases to trimming and J lost 4 bases; unmatched junction nucleotides: 5. CDR3 length: 15 residues. The V gene's germline CDR1 is SGHRS and CDR2 YFSETQ. CDR3 nucleotides: TGCGCCAGCAGCTTGGCCCCAGGGGGCTTCACTGAAGCTTTCTTT. Translated: CASSLAPGGFTEAFF.

The chain combines TRBV5-6 with TRBJ1-5, with D hard to call. V dropped 3 bases and J dropped 1 base, with 8 bases sitting between them. This CDR3 has 14 amino acids. The germline gives CDR1 SGHDT, CDR2 YYEEEE. CDR3 DNA sequence: TGTGCCAGCAGCTGGTGGCAGAGCAATCAGCCCCAGCATTTT. It is translated as CASSWWQSNQPQHF.

The V gene is TRBV4-1, the J gene TRBJ1-2, with unresolved D. Trimming pared 0 bases from V and 4 bases from J, leaving 12 bases between. The CDR3 has 15 amino acids. Germline CDR1 is MGHRA and CDR2 is YSYEKL. Here the CDR3 DNA reads TGCGCCAGCAGCCAAGATCCCCTGGACCTCTATGGCTACACCTTC. This translates into CASSQDPLDLYGYTF.

The chain joins TRBV11-2 to TRBJ2-7; D remains unclear. The CDR3 length is 13 residues. V lost 5 bases and J 6 bases, leaving 14 bases between the germline ends. The germline CDR1 and CDR2 sequences are SGHAT and FQNNGV. CDR3 nucleotides: TGTGCCAGCAGCGCTCTCCTGGTCCGCGAGCAGTACTTC. It specifies CASSALLVREQYF.

The rearrangement links TRBV2 to TRBJ1-2, with 11 bases lining up with TRBD1. The CDR3 loop spans 14 amino acids. The V segment lost 5 bases and the J segment 2 bases; nucleotides outside the gene matches: 1. Germline CDR1 SNHLY, CDR2 FYNNEI. In DNA, the CDR3 is TGTGCCAGCAGTAGGACAGGGGGCAACTATGGCTACACCTTC. Its protein is CASSRTGGNYGYTF.

Regarding this clone: One junction end does not reproduce the germline sequence, and a read error may be involved. The rearrangement uses TRBV7-7 and TRBJ2-2, with D unclear. The germline V gene encodes CDR1 SSHAT and CDR2 FNYEAQ (reference sequence). This CDR3 contains 15 residues. The CDR3 DNA is TGTGCTAGCAGCTTAGAAGTCAAGAACACCGGGGAGCTGTTTTTT. Translation: CASSLEVKNTGELFF. Using reference TRBV7-7 and TRBJ2-2 for the parts outside the CDR3, the full variable domain is GAGVSQSPRYKVTKRGQDVTLRCDPISSHATLYWYQQALGQGPEFLTYFNYEAQPDKSGLPSDRFSAERPEGSISTLTIQRTEQRDSAMYRCASSLEVKNTGELFFGEGSRLTVL.

The chain recombines TRBV28 with TRBJ2-1; TRBD2 matches 8 bases. The CDR3 length is 15 residues. Germline loops: CDR1 MDHEN, CDR2 SYDVKM. The junction had 4 bases not matched to a gene; V was cut back by 6 bases and J by 0 bases. The CDR3 spells CASRLAGSSYNEQFF. The CDR3 DNA sequence: TGTGCCAGCAGGCTAGCGGGCAGCTCCTACAATGAGCAGTTCTTC.

The V call is TRBV4-1, the J call TRBJ2-5; D uncertain. CDR3 length: 13 amino acids. V was trimmed by 1 base and J by 5 bases, leaving 8 bases between them. Per the germline V gene, CDR1 is MGHRA and CDR2 is YSYEKL. The CDR3 region is CASSQVARETQYF. The CDR3 region has the DNA TGCGCCAGCAGCCAAGTTGCAAGGGAGACCCAGTACTTC.

The V gene is TRBV19, the J gene TRBJ2-4, with a tentative D call TRBD1 (6 bases). The CDR3 contains 17 residues. Per the germline V gene, CDR1 is LNHDA and CDR2 is SQIVND (reference sequence). Trimming shortened V by 5 bases and J by 0 bases, and 17 bases separated the two germline ends. The CDR3 sequence is CASSRDRSGLAKNIQYF. CDR3 nucleotide sequence: TGTGCCAGTAGTCGTGACAGGTCTGGGTTAGCCAAAAACATTCAGTACTTC.

This chain connects TRBV6-1 to TRBJ2-1; D uncertain. Trimming cost V 5 bases and J 7 bases, with 6 bases left between them. This CDR3 has 11 residues. CDR1 is MNHNS, CDR2 SASEGT, per germline. CDR3 DNA: TGTGCCAGCAGTTACGGAAATGAGCAGTTCTTC. It yields the protein CASSYGNEQFF.

The chain links TRBV5-4 to TRBJ2-4; perhaps TRBD2 as D (6 bases). From germline, CDR1 is SGHNT and CDR2 YYREEE (reference sequence). V was pared by 0 bases and J by 4 bases, with 8 bases between. CDR3 size: 14 residues. CDR3 nucleotide sequence: TGTGCCAGCAGCTTGGCGGGGGATAAAAACATTCAGTACTTC. Residues: CASSLAGDKNIQYF.

The rearrangement links TRBV7-3 to TRBJ2-3; D is unresolved. The germline gives CDR1 SGHTA, CDR2 FQGTGA. The CDR3 is 16 residues long. V lost 2 bases and J 0 bases, leaving 12 bases between the germline ends. The CDR3 nucleotides read TGTGCCAGCAGCTTATATGGGGTCTCTAGCACAGATACGCAGTATTTT. Protein product: CASSLYGVSSTDTQYF.

The chain employs TRBV6-5 and TRBJ1-2, with TRBD1 matching 12 bases. CDR1 and CDR2 (germline): MNHEY, SVGAGI. V trimming: 4 bases; J trimming: 4 bases; junction bases outside the gene matches: 4. The CDR3 spans 15 residues. Here the CDR3 reads CASSSQGQGAYGYTF. The DNA of the CDR3 is TGTGCCAGCAGTTCCCAGGGACAGGGGGCCTATGGCTACACCTTC.

The chain has TRBV30 and TRBJ2-7; no definite D call. Germline loops: CDR1 GTSNPN, CDR2 SVGIG (reference sequence). With 0 bases removed from V and 4 bases from J, the gap between germline ends came to 10 bases. This CDR3 region has 13 residues. The CDR3 reads CAWSVAPLYEQYF. In DNA form, the CDR3 reads TGTGCCTGGAGTGTAGCCCCCTTGTACGAGCAGTACTTC.

This chain connects TRBV10-3 to TRBJ1-1; D gene ambiguous. This CDR3 spans 14 amino acids. CDR1 ENHRY and CDR2 SYGVKD come from the germline V gene. The V and J ends lost 3 bases and 0 bases respectively, with 8 bases between them. CDR3 sequence: CAISDGIMNTEAFF. CDR3 DNA: TGTGCCATCAGTGACGGGATAATGAACACTGAAGCTTTCTTT.

This chain connects TRBV28 to TRBJ1-2; D unresolved. Trimming removed 9 bases at V and 0 bases at J, with 11 bases between. This CDR3 is built from 13 residues. In germline, CDR1 is MDHEN, CDR2 SYDVKM. CDR3 sequence (DNA): TGTGCCAGTAGAGCAGAGTCTAACTATGGCTACACCTTC. Its protein product is CASRAESNYGYTF.

This rearrangement joins TRBV27 to TRBJ2-1; D perhaps matches TRBD2 (7 bases). The length of the CDR3 is 20 residues. Germline CDR1 is MNHEY and CDR2 is SMNVEV (reference sequence). The V end lost 5 bases, the J end lost 15 bases, and 41 bases lay between the germline ends. The CDR3 coding sequence is TGTGCCAGCAGTCCCTACGACTTAGGGGGGGGGCCTAAAACTAGTCGACAGTCGTTCTTC. As protein: CASSPYDLGGGPKTSRQSFF.